A single T cell receptor (beta chain) is shown here with its context. As yet, its antigen is unknown. This sample was taken from a study of CD8 T cells in ankylosing spondylitis. Findings and limits, study-wide: For ankylosing spondylitis blood, a TCR beta motif of 7 or 8 highly homologous variants appeared characteristic.

TCRdb re-derived calls from the 5' RACE reads in MiXCR, one entry per CDR3 protein. The table lists about 750,000 distinct CDR3 sequences, roughly 20% of them singletons. The clonotype was recovered from a male donor with ankylosing spondylitis. Source material: blood, either unsorted or a sorted T cell fraction (not recorded which).

This CDR3 reads CASSPRVPTNTEAFF. CDR3 bases: TGTGCCAGCAGCCCCCGGGTGCCGACGAACACTGAAGCTTTCTTT. The genes are TRBV7-2 and TRBJ1-1, with no clear D. Germline CDR1 and CDR2: SGHTA and FQGNSA. CDR3 length: 15 residues. V was shortened by 5 bases and J by 1 base, with 14 bases between the two germline ends. The variable domain in full, with the rest retrieved from reference TRBV7-2 and TRBJ1-1, is GAGVSQSPSNKVTEKGKDVELRCDPISGHTALYWYRQSLGQGLEFLIYFQGNSAPDKSGLPSDRFSAERTGGSVSTLTIQRTQQEDSAVYLCASSPRVPTNTEAFFGQGTRLTVV.